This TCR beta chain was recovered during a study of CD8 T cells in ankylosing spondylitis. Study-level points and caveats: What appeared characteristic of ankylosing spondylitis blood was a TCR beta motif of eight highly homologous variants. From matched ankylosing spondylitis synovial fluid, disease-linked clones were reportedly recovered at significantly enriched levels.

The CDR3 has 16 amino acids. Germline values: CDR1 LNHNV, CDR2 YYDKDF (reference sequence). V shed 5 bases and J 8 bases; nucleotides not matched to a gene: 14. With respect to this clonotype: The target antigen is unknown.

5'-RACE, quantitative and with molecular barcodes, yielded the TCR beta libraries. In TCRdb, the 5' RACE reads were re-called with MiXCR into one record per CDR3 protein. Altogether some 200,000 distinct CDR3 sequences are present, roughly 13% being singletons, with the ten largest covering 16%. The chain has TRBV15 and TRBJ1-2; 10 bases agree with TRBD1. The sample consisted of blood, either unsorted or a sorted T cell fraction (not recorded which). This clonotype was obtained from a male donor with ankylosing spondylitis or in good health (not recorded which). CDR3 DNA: TGTGCCACCAGCTCCCCACCGAGGGGGACAGGGGAGGGCTACACCTTC. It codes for CATSSPPRGTGEGYTF.